This T cell receptor beta chain was observed in a study of CD8+ T cells in alopecia areata. Across the whole study: Treated patients were dosed with oral tofacitinib, taking 5 to 10 mg twice daily. Study-wide results and caveats: Clonality exceeded that of normal scalp in lesional scalp, most notably in alopecia totalis/universalis. Tofacitinib significantly lowered scalp clonality and expanded CD8+ clones among the top 100.

Germline lookup yields CDR1 SGDLS and CDR2 YYNGEE. This CDR3 has 15 residues. Trimming shortened V by 0 bases and J by 0 bases, and 9 bases separated the two germline ends. RNA was isolated and reverse transcribed to cDNA, the sequencing template. Assay used: immunoSEQ multiplex PCR; TCRdb lists only in-frame clones, some missing. The sample lists more than 95,000 clones; around 86% were seen once. This clone was seen a single time. Its antigen is unidentified. This sample's treatment: oral pan-JAK inhibitor, 5-10 mg twice daily. Peripheral blood samples and lesional scalp punch biopsies were obtained from alopecia areata patients.

The chain uses TRBV9 and TRBJ1-1; D call uncertain. The sequencing here drew on CD8+ T cells sorted from blood, taken at approximately week 30, from a patient treated with tofacitinib. The origin of this receptor is a human donor with alopecia areata. The CDR3 DNA reads TGTGCCAGCAGCGTAGGGTCTGGGCTGAACACTGAAGCTTTCTTT. This sequence encodes CASSVGSGLNTEAFF.